The present T cell receptor beta chain was sequenced within a study of blood T cell repertoires in COVID-19. Across the study: Researchers got acute and convalescent COVID-19 samples from the United States, Italy and Spain.

The CDR3 contains 15 residues. The V end was cut by 2 bases, the J end by 0 bases, with 8 bases between. Germline CDR1 MNHEY, CDR2 SMNVEV (reference sequence). Sequencing used immunoSEQ multiplex PCR; TCRdb keeps in-frame clones, though not all of them. The sample has 100,000 to 150,000 clones, around 82% seen once. The source is a woman aged 25 to 39 who had recovered from COVID-19. Input material: peripheral blood. The V call is TRBV27, the J call TRBJ1-5; D remains ambiguous. As DNA, the CDR3 is TGTGCCAGCAGTTTAACGGGTTATAGCAATCAGCCCCAGCATTTT. Encoded protein: CASSLTGYSNQPQHF.